What follows are 17 T cell receptor beta chains derived from one specimen sequenced in a study of response to subunit inactivated influenza vaccine. Using its own MiXCR run on the RT-PCR reads, TCRdb lists one record per CDR3 protein. This sample has under 950,000 distinct CDR3 sequences, with about 20% found just once. The source material was PBMCs from blood, sampled roughly 5 days after vaccination. The receptor source for this set is a man in his fifties who received an inactivated influenza vaccine.

The V call is TRBV20-1, the J call TRBJ2-1; TRBD2 aligns across 12 bases. The CDR3 is 13 amino acids. V lost 7 bases to trimming and J lost 9 bases; unmatched junction nucleotides: 7. Germline lookup yields CDR1 DFQATT and CDR2 SNEGSKA (reference sequence). CDR3 sequence reads: CSESSGGAFEQFF. For the CDR3, the DNA is TGCAGTGAATCTAGCGGGGGGGCCTTTGAGCAGTTCTTC.

The V call is TRBV28, the J call TRBJ1-2, with D perhaps TRBD1 (6 bases). V dropped 3 bases and J dropped 5 bases, with 13 bases sitting between them. The CDR3 length is 14 residues. CDR1 and CDR2 from the germline V gene are MDHEN and SYDVKM. The CDR3 reads CASSLGAGAYGYTF. CDR3 bases: TGTGCCAGCAGTTTGGGGGCAGGGGCGTATGGCTACACCTTC.

In its sample, this clonotype was seen a few times. The chain uses TRBV6-1 and TRBJ1-1; D might be TRBD1 (5 bases). Germline lookup yields CDR1 MNHNS and CDR2 SASEGT. V shed 4 bases and J shed 2 bases, with 11 bases lying between them. The length of the CDR3 is 14 residues. The CDR3 nucleotides are TGTGCCAGCAGTGTTGGGGGACCAAACACTGAAGCTTTCTTT. This gives the protein CASSVGGPNTEAFF.

This rearrangement joins TRBV5-5 to TRBJ1-6, with 7 bases aligning to TRBD1. The V gene's germline CDR1 is SGHKS and CDR2 YYEKEE (reference sequence). J lost 9 bases, V lost 4 bases, and 10 bases had no gene match. The CDR3 contains 15 residues. The CDR3 DNA is TGTGCCAGCAGCCTAAACAGGGGAAAGGGTTCACCCCTCCACTTT. Its protein is CASSLNRGKGSPLHF.

The J gene is TRBJ2-7, the V gene TRBV9; tentative D call: TRBD2 (6 bases). With 0 bases removed from V and 2 bases from J, the gap between germline ends came to 12 bases. The CDR3 contains 15 residues. From germline, CDR1 is SGDLS and CDR2 YYNGEE. DNA of the CDR3: TGTGCCAGCAGCGTAGGTGGGAGGACTCCCTACGAGCAGTACTTC. Translation: CASSVGGRTPYEQYF.

This chain connects TRBV28 to TRBJ2-7; 11 positions match TRBD1. Looked up from germline, CDR1 is MDHEN and CDR2 is SYDVKM. Trimming took 7 bases from V and 1 from J; bases not matched to a gene: 6. The CDR3 is 15 amino acids. The CDR3: CASTLGTGGSYEQYF. The CDR3 DNA sequence: TGTGCCAGCACCCTCGGGACAGGGGGGTCCTACGAGCAGTACTTC.

The chain employs TRBV4-2 and TRBJ2-1; 12 bases fit TRBD2. CDR1 and CDR2 from the germline V gene are LGHNA and YNFKEQ. Trimming at V came to 2 bases and at J to 3 bases, leaving 11 bases not matched to a gene. The CDR3 has 19 residues. The CDR3 DNA follows: TGTGCCAGCAGCCAATATGAGGCTAGCGGGGGGGCGTTCTACAATGAGCAGTTCTTC. This encodes CASSQYEASGGAFYNEQFF.

As DNA, the CDR3 is TGTGCCAGCAGTTTAAGGGCGGGACGAATTAACGAGCAGTACTTC. Translation gives CASSLRAGRINEQYF. The chain couples TRBV28 to TRBJ2-7; tentative D call: TRBD2 (6 bases). CDR1 MDHEN and CDR2 SYDVKM come from the germline V gene. The CDR3 length is 15 residues. Trimming shortened V by 2 bases and J by 5 bases, and 16 bases separated the two germline ends.

This rearrangement joins TRBV6-2 or TRBV6-3 to TRBJ2-5; a possible D gene is TRBD2 (6 bases). The CDR3 spans 16 residues. The V and J ends lost 10 bases and 2 bases respectively, with 23 bases between them. CDR1 and CDR2 (germline): MNHEY, SVGEGT. CDR3 nucleotide sequence: TGTGCCACCCGGAGGGTCCCCCCGGGAGAGCAAGAGACCCAGTACTTC. It yields the protein CATRRVPPGEQETQYF.

The chain combines TRBV12-3 or TRBV12-4 with TRBJ1-2, with 9 bases matching TRBD1. Trimming took 6 bases from V and 7 from J; bases not matched to a gene: 18. The CDR3 length is 17 residues. The DNA for the CDR3 is TGTGCCAGCAGACCCTTACAGGGGGCCCGAGGAACGGGTGGCTACACCTTC. Translated, it gives CASRPLQGARGTGGYTF.

The chain is built from TRBV29-1 and TRBJ1-4, with D tentatively TRBD1 (6 bases). The CDR3 covers 12 residues. From germline, CDR1 is SQVTM and CDR2 ANQGSEA. V lost 6 bases, J lost 5 bases, and 10 bases lay in between. The CDR3 DNA follows: TGCAGCGTGGGGGCTGCAAATGAAAAACTGTTTTTT. This translates into CSVGAANEKLFF. The variable domain in full, with the rest retrieved from reference TRBV29-1 and TRBJ1-4, is SAVISQKPSRDICQRGTSLTIQCQVDSQVTMMFWYRQQPGQSLTLIATANQGSEATYESGFVIDKFPISRPNLTFSTLTVSNMSPEDSSIYLCSVGAANEKLFFGSGTQLSVL.

This clonotype came up many times. This sequence joins TRBV12-3 or TRBV12-4 and TRBJ1-1; D unclear. V was pared by 2 bases and J by 5 bases, with 9 bases between. The CDR3 consists of 13 residues. The CDR3 region is CASSLKGATEAFF. In DNA form, the CDR3 reads TGTGCCAGCAGTTTAAAGGGCGCGACTGAAGCTTTCTTT.

The rearrangement links TRBV3-1 to TRBJ1-5; D gene uncertain. This CDR3 spans 13 amino acids. Germline assignment: CDR1 LGHDT and CDR2 YNNKEL (reference sequence). Trimming removed 0 bases from V and 6 bases from J, with 6 bases in between. The CDR3 is CASSQDPVQPQHF. The CDR3 coding sequence is TGTGCCAGCAGCCAAGACCCTGTTCAGCCCCAGCATTTT.

The chain has TRBV5-5 and TRBJ2-7; tentatively, D is TRBD2 (5 bases). Trimming removed 0 bases from V and 2 bases from J, with 12 bases in between. This CDR3 has 15 residues. The germline V gene has CDR1 SGHKS and CDR2 YYEKEE (reference sequence). CDR3 in DNA: TGTGCCAGCAGCTTGGAAGCACACGGGACCTACGAGCAGTACTTC. Translated: CASSLEAHGTYEQYF.

The chain has TRBV20-1 and TRBJ2-1; possibly TRBD1 for D (6 bases). Germline lookup yields CDR1 DFQATT and CDR2 SNEGSKA (reference sequence). V was clipped by 0 bases and J by 4 bases, with 28 bases between them. CDR3 length: 20 amino acids. The CDR3 protein is CSARDTTRSSGQWPYNEQFF. The DNA of the CDR3 is TGCAGTGCTAGAGATACGACCCGAAGTTCCGGACAGTGGCCGTACAATGAGCAGTTCTTC.

This clonotype was seen only a few times. The chain recombines TRBV29-1 with TRBJ2-5, with D unclear. CDR1 SQVTM and CDR2 ANQGSEA come from the germline V gene. The V and J ends lost 7 bases and 5 bases respectively, with 20 bases between them. The CDR3 totals 14 residues. CDR3 nucleotides: TGCAGCGCCGACCTCGGGCCTAAGCCTGAGACCCAGTACTTC. It translates to CSADLGPKPETQYF. The entire variable domain, with the rest obtained from reference TRBV29-1 and TRBJ2-5, is as follows: SAVISQKPSRDICQRGTSLTIQCQVDSQVTMMFWYRQQPGQSLTLIATANQGSEATYESGFVIDKFPISRPNLTFSTLTVSNMSPEDSSIYLCSADLGPKPETQYFGPGTRLLVL.

The chain uses TRBV3-1 and TRBJ1-1; TRBD1 is a possible D gene (5 bases). Germline CDR1 LGHDT, CDR2 YNNKEL (reference sequence). This CDR3 is 13 amino acids long. Deletions cut 3 bases from V and 9 bases from J, with 14 bases between. The CDR3 nucleotides are TGTGCCAGCAGCCATACCCCGGGGCATAAAGCTTTCTTT. Its translation is CASSHTPGHKAFF.